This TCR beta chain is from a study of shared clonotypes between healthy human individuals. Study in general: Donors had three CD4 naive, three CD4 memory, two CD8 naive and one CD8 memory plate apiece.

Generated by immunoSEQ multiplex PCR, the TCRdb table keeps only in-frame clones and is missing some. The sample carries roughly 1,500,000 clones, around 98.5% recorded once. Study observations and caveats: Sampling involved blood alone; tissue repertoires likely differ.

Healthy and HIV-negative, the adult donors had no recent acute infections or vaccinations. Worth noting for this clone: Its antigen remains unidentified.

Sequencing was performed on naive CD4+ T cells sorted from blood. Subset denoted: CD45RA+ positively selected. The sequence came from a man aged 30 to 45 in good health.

CDR3 protein: CASSEYSREGRNEQFF. The CDR3 DNA reads TGTGCCAGCAGTGAATATAGCCGGGAGGGAAGAAATGAGCAGTTCTTC. The genes are TRBV25-1 and TRBJ2-1; 8 bases line up with TRBD2. The V and J ends lost 0 bases and 7 bases, in that order; junction bases with no gene match: 8. CDR3 length: 16 residues. Germline CDR1 and CDR2: MGHDK and SYGVNS.